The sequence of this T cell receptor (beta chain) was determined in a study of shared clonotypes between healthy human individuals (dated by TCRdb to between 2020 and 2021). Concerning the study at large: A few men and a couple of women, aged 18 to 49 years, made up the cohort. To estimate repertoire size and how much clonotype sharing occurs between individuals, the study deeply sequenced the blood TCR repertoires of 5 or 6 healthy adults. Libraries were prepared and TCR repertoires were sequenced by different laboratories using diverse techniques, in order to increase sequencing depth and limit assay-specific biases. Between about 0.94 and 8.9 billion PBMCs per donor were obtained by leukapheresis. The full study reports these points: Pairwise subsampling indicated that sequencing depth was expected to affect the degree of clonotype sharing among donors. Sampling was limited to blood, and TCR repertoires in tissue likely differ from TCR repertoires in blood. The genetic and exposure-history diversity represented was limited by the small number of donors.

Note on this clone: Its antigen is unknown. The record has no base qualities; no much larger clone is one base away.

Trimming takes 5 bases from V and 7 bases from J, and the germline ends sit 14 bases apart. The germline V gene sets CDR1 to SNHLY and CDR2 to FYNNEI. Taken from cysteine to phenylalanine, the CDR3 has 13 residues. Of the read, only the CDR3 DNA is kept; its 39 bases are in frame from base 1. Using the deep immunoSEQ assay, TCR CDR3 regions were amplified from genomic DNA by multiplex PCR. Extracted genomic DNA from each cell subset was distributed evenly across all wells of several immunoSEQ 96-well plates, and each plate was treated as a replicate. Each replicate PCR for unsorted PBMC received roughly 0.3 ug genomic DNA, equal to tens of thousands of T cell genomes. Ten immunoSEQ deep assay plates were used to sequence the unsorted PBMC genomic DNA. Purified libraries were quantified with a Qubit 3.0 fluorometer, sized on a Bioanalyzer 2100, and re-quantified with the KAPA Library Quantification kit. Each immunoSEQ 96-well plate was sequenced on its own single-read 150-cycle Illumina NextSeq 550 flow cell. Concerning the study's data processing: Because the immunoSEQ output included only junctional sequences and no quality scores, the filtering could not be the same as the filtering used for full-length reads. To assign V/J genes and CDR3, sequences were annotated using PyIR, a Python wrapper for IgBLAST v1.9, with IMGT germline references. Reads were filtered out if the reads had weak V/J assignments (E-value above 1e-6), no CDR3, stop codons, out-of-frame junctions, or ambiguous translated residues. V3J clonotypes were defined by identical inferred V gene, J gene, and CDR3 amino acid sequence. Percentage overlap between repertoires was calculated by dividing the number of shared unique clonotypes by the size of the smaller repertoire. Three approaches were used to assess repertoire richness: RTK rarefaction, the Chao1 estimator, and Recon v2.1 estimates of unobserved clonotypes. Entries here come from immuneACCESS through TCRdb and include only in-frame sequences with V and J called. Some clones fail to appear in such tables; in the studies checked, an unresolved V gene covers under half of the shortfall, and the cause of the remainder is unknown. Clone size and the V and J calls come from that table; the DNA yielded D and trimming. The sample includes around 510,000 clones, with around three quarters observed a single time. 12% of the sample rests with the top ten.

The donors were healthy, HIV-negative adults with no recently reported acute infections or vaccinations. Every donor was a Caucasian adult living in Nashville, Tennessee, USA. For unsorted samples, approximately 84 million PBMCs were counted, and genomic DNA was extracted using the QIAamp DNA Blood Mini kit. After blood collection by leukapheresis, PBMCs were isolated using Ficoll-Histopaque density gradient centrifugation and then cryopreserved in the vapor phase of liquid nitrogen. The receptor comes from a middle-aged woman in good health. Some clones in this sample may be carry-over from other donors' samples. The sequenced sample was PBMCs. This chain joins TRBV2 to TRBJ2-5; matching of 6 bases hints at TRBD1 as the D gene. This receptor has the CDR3 CASSQGLRGTQYF. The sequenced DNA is TGTGCCAGCAGTCAGGGGTTACGGGGGACCCAGTACTTC.